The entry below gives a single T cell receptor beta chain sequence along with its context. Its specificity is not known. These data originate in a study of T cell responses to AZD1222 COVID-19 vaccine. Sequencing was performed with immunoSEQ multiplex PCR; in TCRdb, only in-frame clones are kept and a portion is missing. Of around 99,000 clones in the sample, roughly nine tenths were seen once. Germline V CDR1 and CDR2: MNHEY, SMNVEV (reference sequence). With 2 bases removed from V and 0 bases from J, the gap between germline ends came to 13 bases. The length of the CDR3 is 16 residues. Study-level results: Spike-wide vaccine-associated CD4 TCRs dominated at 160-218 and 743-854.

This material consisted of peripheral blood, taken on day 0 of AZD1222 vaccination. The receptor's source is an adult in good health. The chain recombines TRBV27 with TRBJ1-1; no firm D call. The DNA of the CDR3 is TGTGCCAGCAGTTTAGGCAGGCAAAATATGAACACTGAAGCTTTCTTT. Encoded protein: CASSLGRQNMNTEAFF.